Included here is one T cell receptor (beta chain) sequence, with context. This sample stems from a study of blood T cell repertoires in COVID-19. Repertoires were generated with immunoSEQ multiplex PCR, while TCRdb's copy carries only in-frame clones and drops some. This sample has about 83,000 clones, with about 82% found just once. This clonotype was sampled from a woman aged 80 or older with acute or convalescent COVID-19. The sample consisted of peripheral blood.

CDR3 in amino acids: CASSEIRQGASGYTF. CDR3 nucleotides: TGTGCCAGCAGTGAAATAAGACAGGGGGCGAGTGGCTACACCTTC. The rearrangement links TRBV2 to TRBJ1-2; 10 bases align to TRBD1. V lost 2 bases to trimming and J lost 7 bases; unmatched junction nucleotides: 7. The CDR3 totals 15 residues. CDR1 and CDR2 (germline): SNHLY, FYNNEI.